This is a list of T cell receptor beta chains from one sample in a study of identical twins. Using its own MiXCR run on the 5' RACE reads, TCRdb lists one record per CDR3 protein. Of about 810,000 distinct CDR3 sequences detected, around 12% appear once; the ten largest clones hold under 2%. This sample also belongs to another study, concerning yellow fever vaccine responses in identical twins.

The specimen was PBMCs. These receptor sequences come from a woman aged 18-29 years in good health. Both conserved end residues are part of each CDR3. Fields, in order: V gene, clone size, J gene, D gene, CDR3 protein, CDR3 DNA. A D gene is named only where the DNA matches it firmly. Part of the rows lack a size; the others show once, few, many or a class for expanded clones.

TRBV7-8	few	TRBJ2-1	TRBD2	CASSLGPSGRADEQFF	TGTGCCAGCAGCTTAGGACCTAGCGGGAGGGCCGATGAGCAGTTCTTC
TRBV15	-	TRBJ2-1	-	CATSPRLDNEQFF	TGTGCCACCAGCCCCAGACTAGACAATGAGCAGTTCTTC
TRBV4-2	-	TRBJ2-1	TRBD2	CASSQDSGSRNEQFF	TGTGCCAGCAGCCAAGATAGCGGGAGTCGGAATGAGCAGTTCTTC
TRBV12-3/TRBV12-4	many	TRBJ2-1	-	CASSLFSNEQFF	TGTGCCAGCAGTTTATTCAGCAATGAGCAGTTCTTC
TRBV28	-	TRBJ1-4	-	CASSPGTQNEKLFF	TGTGCCAGCAGTCCCGGGACACAAAATGAAAAACTGTTTTTT
TRBV4-1	few	TRBJ2-3	-	CASSQDSGRGTDTQYF	TGCGCCAGCAGCCAAGATTCCGGGCGGGGCACAGATACGCAGTATTTT
TRBV18	few	TRBJ2-7	TRBD1	CASSPGQGGPYEQYF	TGTGCCAGCTCACCGGGACAGGGGGGACCCTACGAGCAGTACTTC
TRBV11-2	-	TRBJ2-7	TRBD2	CASSSLLAGGPYEQYF	TGTGCCAGCAGCTCTCTCTTGGCGGGAGGTCCGTACGAGCAGTACTTC
TRBV7-6	-	TRBJ1-2	TRBD1	CASSLAGQGRYTF	TGTGCCAGCAGCTTAGCAGGACAGGGTCGCTACACCTTC
TRBV19	-	TRBJ1-5	-	CASSIKEGQPQHF	TGTGCCAGTAGTATCAAGGAAGGTCAGCCCCAGCATTTT
TRBV5-1	-	TRBJ2-3	TRBD2	CASSLEAGGLGTDTQYF	TGCGCCAGCAGCTTGGAGGCGGGGGGCCTTGGTACAGATACGCAGTATTTT
TRBV20-1	-	TRBJ2-3	-	CTCVSTDTQYF	TGCACCTGTGTTAGCACAGATACGCAGTATTTT
TRBV15	-	TRBJ1-1	-	CATSRPGSTEAFF	TGTGCCACCAGCAGACCAGGGAGCACTGAAGCTTTCTTT
TRBV15	few	TRBJ2-7	-	CATSPKVDGSYEQYF	TGTGCCACCAGCCCCAAGGTAGACGGCTCCTACGAGCAGTACTTC
TRBV4-2	-	TRBJ2-1	TRBD1	CASSPWTGRDNEQFF	TGTGCCAGCAGCCCCTGGACAGGGCGGGACAATGAGCAGTTCTTC
TRBV20-1	-	TRBJ2-1	TRBD1	CSARHQTGGIYNEQFF	TGCAGTGCTAGACACCAGACAGGGGGTATATACAATGAGCAGTTCTTC
TRBV28	many	TRBJ1-4	TRBD1	CASSPPRTGVSNEKLFF	TGTGCCAGCAGTCCCCCTCGGACAGGAGTTTCCAATGAAAAACTGTTTTTT
TRBV2	-	TRBJ2-6	-	CASSPIRQGRGKPGANVLTF	TGTGCCAGCAGTCCGATTAGACAGGGGAGGGGAAAACCTGGGGCCAACGTCCTGACTTTC
TRBV24-1	few	TRBJ1-5	-	CATSDLGVNQPQHF	TGTGCCACCAGTGATTTGGGAGTTAATCAGCCCCAGCATTTT
TRBV10-3	-	TRBJ2-1	TRBD2	CAAGGNVDSYNEQFF	TGTGCCGCCGGGGGGAACGTGGACTCCTACAATGAGCAGTTCTTC
TRBV27	-	TRBJ2-1	-	CASSLSVVNEQFF	TGTGCCAGCAGTTTATCAGTTGTCAATGAGCAGTTCTTC
TRBV6-4	few	TRBJ2-1	-	CASSDSEEYNEQFF	TGTGCCAGCAGTGACTCGGAGGAGTACAATGAGCAGTTCTTC
TRBV5-1	-	TRBJ2-1	TRBD2	CASSPLGRGGINEQFF	TGCGCCAGCAGCCCTCTGGGGCGGGGGGGCATCAATGAGCAGTTCTTC
TRBV20-1	many	TRBJ2-7	-	CSAIRDTSYEQYF	TGCAGTGCTATAAGGGACACATCCTACGAGCAGTACTTC
TRBV5-1	once	TRBJ2-5	TRBD2	CASSLFGGTSGGHSGETQYF	TGCGCCAGCAGCTTGTTTGGAGGGACTAGCGGGGGCCACTCCGGGGAGACCCAGTACTTC
TRBV9	many	TRBJ2-2	-	CASSVDSAGELFF	TGTGCCAGCAGCGTAGACAGCGCCGGGGAGCTGTTTTTT
TRBV5-1	many	TRBJ2-1	TRBD1	CASSPGQGVYEQFF	TGCGCCAGCAGCCCGGGACAGGGGGTGTATGAGCAGTTCTTC
TRBV25-1	few	TRBJ1-4	-	CASSESTKGEKLFF	TGTGCCAGCAGTGAATCTACCAAAGGGGAAAAACTGTTTTTT
TRBV7-2	few	TRBJ1-1	-	CASSPHGVNTEAFF	TGTGCCAGCAGCCCCCACGGGGTGAACACTGAAGCTTTCTTT
TRBV20-1	few	TRBJ2-1	TRBD2	CSASKPTSGGVNEQFF	TGCAGTGCTAGCAAACCTACTAGCGGGGGGGTCAATGAGCAGTTCTTC
TRBV5-1	-	TRBJ1-4	-	CASTPKGRDNEKLFF	TGCGCCAGCACCCCCAAAGGCAGGGATAATGAAAAACTGTTTTTT
TRBV7-8	-	TRBJ2-7	TRBD2	CASRGLAGSYEQYF	TGTGCCAGCAGGGGACTAGCGGGATCCTACGAGCAGTACTTC
TRBV10-3	few	TRBJ2-3	-	CAIRGTDTDTQYF	TGTGCCATCAGGGGGACTGATACAGATACGCAGTATTTT
TRBV11-3	-	TRBJ2-7	TRBD2	CASSPQGSGSINEQYF	TGTGCCAGCAGCCCCCAAGGTAGCGGGAGCATAAACGAGCAGTACTTC
TRBV3-1	few	TRBJ2-2	-	CASSQGTSANTGELFF	TGTGCCAGCAGCCAAGGGACGTCGGCTAACACCGGGGAGCTGTTTTTT
TRBV7-9	few	TRBJ1-1	TRBD1	CASSLVWETDRATEAFF	TGTGCCAGCAGCTTAGTTTGGGAGACGGACAGGGCAACAGAAGCTTTCTTT
TRBV28	few	TRBJ2-3	TRBD1	CASSTRTGGMDTQYF	TGTGCCAGCAGTACCAGGACAGGGGGGATGGATACGCAGTATTTT
TRBV5-6	-	TRBJ2-3	-	CASSLDGGTSTDTQYF	TGTGCCAGCAGCTTGGATGGCGGCACTAGCACAGATACGCAGTATTTT
TRBV29-1	-	TRBJ1-1	-	CSVVPPTGYYTEAFF	TGCAGCGTTGTCCCACCGACCGGCTACTACACTGAAGCTTTCTTT
TRBV20-1	many	TRBJ2-3	-	CSASRETSDTQYF	TGCAGTGCTAGCCGGGAAACTTCAGATACGCAGTATTTT
TRBV20-1	-	TRBJ2-1	-	CSARRYGDEQFF	TGCAGTGCTAGACGATATGGGGATGAGCAGTTCTTC
TRBV20-1	-	TRBJ2-1	-	CSARFLESSYNEQFF	TGCAGTGCTAGATTTCTTGAGAGCTCCTACAATGAGCAGTTCTTC
TRBV5-1	-	TRBJ2-1	TRBD2	CASSPGGDWYNEQFF	TGCGCCAGCAGCCCGGGAGGGGACTGGTACAATGAGCAGTTCTTC
TRBV28	many	TRBJ2-3	-	CASRDNTQYF	TGTGCCAGCCGCGACAATACGCAGTATTTT
TRBV12-3/TRBV12-4	few	TRBJ1-3	-	CASSLLGANTIYF	TGTGCCAGCAGTTTATTGGGTGCCAACACCATATATTTT
TRBV7-8	-	TRBJ1-2	TRBD1	CASSLSGQFYGYTF	TGTGCCAGCAGCCTCTCGGGACAGTTCTATGGCTACACCTTC
TRBV20-1	-	TRBJ1-5	-	CSARAWGNQPQHF	TGCAGTGCTAGGGCCTGGGGCAATCAGCCCCAGCATTTT
TRBV12-3/TRBV12-4	-	TRBJ2-5	TRBD1	CASRADRERWQETQYF	TGTGCCAGCAGAGCGGACAGGGAGAGATGGCAAGAGACCCAGTACTTC
TRBV2	-	TRBJ2-6	-	CAISSYPRGPSGANVLTF	TGTGCCATCAGTTCTTACCCCCGAGGTCCATCTGGGGCCAACGTCCTGACTTTC
TRBV20-1	few	TRBJ2-6	-	CSAKVPSSFSGANVLTF	TGCAGTGCTAAGGTGCCTTCATCATTCTCTGGGGCCAACGTCCTGACTTTC
TRBV2	once	TRBJ1-1	-	CASGWEYGFDTEAFF	TGTGCCAGCGGGTGGGAGTACGGATTCGACACTGAAGCTTTCTTT
TRBV10-3	few	TRBJ2-1	-	CAISEFGGVYNEQFF	TGTGCCATCAGTGAGTTTGGTGGGGTTTACAATGAGCAGTTCTTC
TRBV10-3	-	TRBJ2-1	TRBD2	CAISVIVTSGTNEQFF	TGTGCCATCAGTGTAATTGTGACTAGCGGGACCAATGAGCAGTTCTTC
TRBV12-3/TRBV12-4	-	TRBJ1-5	-	CASSTASNQPQHF	TGTGCCAGCAGCACAGCTAGCAATCAGCCCCAGCATTTT
TRBV29-1	-	TRBJ1-2	-	CSVEPEVYGYTF	TGCAGCGTTGAACCTGAGGTTTATGGCTACACCTTC
TRBV10-2	-	TRBJ2-3	TRBD1	CATAGQAVDTQYF	TGCGCCACTGCGGGACAGGCGGTAGATACGCAGTATTTT
TRBV12-3/TRBV12-4	few	TRBJ1-5	TRBD1	CASRQTGATNQPQHF	TGTGCCAGCAGGCAGACAGGGGCCACGAATCAGCCCCAGCATTTT